These T cell receptor beta chains were read from a single sample in a study of T cell responses to AZD1222 COVID-19 vaccine. Produced via immunoSEQ multiplex PCR; TCRdb's table is partial and in-frame only. The table lists 120,000 to 150,000 clones, about 90% of them singletons. Sequenced material: peripheral blood, taken on day 0 of AZD1222 vaccination. These receptor sequences come from an adult in good health. The CDR3 runs from the conserved cysteine through the conserved F or W. The order of the fields is CDR3 DNA, CDR3 protein, J gene, clone size, D gene, CDR3 length, V gene. The D gene is left open where the match is weak. Size values are once, few and many counts, or a class for expanded clones, and some rows have none.

TGTGCCAGCAGCTTAACGCCAGGGCGACAAGAGACCCAGTACTTC,CASSLTPGRQETQYF,TRBJ2-5,-,-,15,TRBV7-2
TGTGCCAGCAGGCTTAACACCGGGGAGCTGTTTTTT,CASRLNTGELFF,TRBJ2-2,-,-,12,TRBV6-5
TGTGCCAGCAGCCCTGGGGACAGGATCACTGAAGCTTTCTTT,CASSPGDRITEAFF,TRBJ1-1,-,TRBD1,14,TRBV7-9
TGTGCCAGCACCTCCGGGACGGTTATCACCGGGGAGCTGTTTTTT,CASTSGTVITGELFF,TRBJ2-2,-,-,15,TRBV4-2
TGTGCCAGCAGCTTCGGGGATCCGGCCTATGGCTACACCTTC,CASSFGDPAYGYTF,TRBJ1-2,-,-,14,TRBV7-9
TGTGCCAGCAGCCCTGTGGACAGACACACTGAAGCTTTCTTT,CASSPVDRHTEAFF,TRBJ1-1,-,-,14,TRBV27
TGTGCCAGCACCCTGGGCTCTGGAAACACCATATATTTT,CASTLGSGNTIYF,TRBJ1-3,-,-,13,TRBV6-6
TGTGCCAGTAGTAAGAGGGTATGGGACCCTAACTATGGCTACACCTTC,CASSKRVWDPNYGYTF,TRBJ1-2,-,-,16,TRBV19
TGCAGTGCTAGTCCCTTGCGAGACAGTTATACTGAAGCTTTCTTT,CSASPLRDSYTEAFF,TRBJ1-1,once,-,15,TRBV20-1
TGTGCCAGCAGTTACAAGGCGGGACGGCCCTACAATGAGCAGTTCTTC,CASSYKAGRPYNEQFF,TRBJ2-1,once,-,16,TRBV6-6
TGTGCCAGCAGCTCGACTATGAACTATGGCTACACCTTC,CASSSTMNYGYTF,TRBJ1-2,-,-,13,TRBV6-5